These 11 T cell receptor beta chains were sequenced from one sample in a study of PD-L1 blockade in urothelial cancer. Profiled with immunoSEQ multiplex PCR; TCRdb holds only in-frame clones, not every one. The sample holds about 84,000 clones, roughly 82% seen once. The material was PBMCs, obtained around atezolizumab (anti-PD-L1) treatment. Every receptor here comes from a man aged 70-80 years with urothelial cancer.

The gene calls are TRBV7-9 and TRBJ2-7, with a weak D call TRBD1 (5 bases). The CDR3 is 13 amino acids. Per the germline V gene, CDR1 is SEHNR and CDR2 is FQNEAQ (reference sequence). The V gene lost 4 bases and the J gene lost 5 bases, with 12 bases spanning the gap. Written as DNA, the CDR3 is TGTGCCAGCAGCTGGGGCCCTGCAGACGAGCAGTACTTC. Encoded protein: CASSWGPADEQYF.

This rearrangement joins TRBV19 to TRBJ1-1; 7 bases are a match to TRBD1. The junction had 16 bases not matched to a gene; V was cut back by 7 bases and J by 5 bases. CDR1 and CDR2 (germline): LNHDA, SQIVND (reference sequence). This CDR3 has 16 amino acids. The chain's CDR3 is CASTPEGADLVTEAFF. The CDR3 bases are TGTGCCAGTACCCCAGAGGGGGCTGATCTCGTAACTGAAGCTTTCTTT.

V usage is TRBV7-9 and J usage is TRBJ2-7; 10 bases are a match to TRBD1. Germline V gene data show CDR1 as SEHNR and CDR2 as FQNEAQ (reference sequence). Germline trimming cut 0 bases from V and 4 bases from J; bases unmatched to any gene: 12. The CDR3 contains 18 residues. Here the CDR3 DNA reads TGTGCCAGCAGCTTAGCGCAAGGGACAGGGGACCAGGCTTACGAGCAGTACTTC. Its protein is CASSLAQGTGDQAYEQYF.

The J gene is TRBJ1-2, the V gene TRBV10-3; 7 positions match TRBD1. The CDR3 is 14 amino acids. Trimming at V came to 6 bases and at J to 0 bases, leaving 4 bases not matched to a gene. Germline V CDR1 and CDR2: ENHRY, SYGVKD. CDR3: CAISAGQTNYGYTF. In DNA, the CDR3 is TGTGCCATCAGCGCGGGACAGACTAACTATGGCTACACCTTC.

This clone has a count of ten or more. The chain has TRBV5-1 and TRBJ2-1; D gene uncertain. In germline, CDR1 is SGHRS, CDR2 YFSETQ. This CDR3 comprises 12 residues. V dropped 4 bases and J dropped 3 bases, with 5 bases sitting between them. DNA of the CDR3: TGCGCCAGCAGCGCGAACTACAATGAGCAGTTCTTC. This gives the protein CASSANYNEQFF.

This sequence joins TRBV5-5 and TRBJ1-1, with a tentative D call TRBD1 (5 bases). Germline V gives CDR1 SGHKS, CDR2 YYEKEE (reference sequence). This CDR3 comprises 14 residues. V was trimmed by 4 bases and J by 0 bases, leaving 10 bases between them. The CDR3 sequence is CASSGGALNTEAFF. In nucleotides, the CDR3 is TGTGCCAGCAGCGGCGGGGCCCTGAACACTGAAGCTTTCTTT.

The chain employs TRBV2 and TRBJ1-2, with TRBD1 as a possible D gene (5 bases). This CDR3 contains 13 residues. Trimming left V 3 bases short and J 4 bases short, with 9 bases between. Per germline, CDR1 SNHLY and CDR2 FYNNEI. The CDR3 sequence: CASSEGQTYGYTF. CDR3 nucleotides: TGTGCCAGCAGTGAGGGGCAGACCTATGGCTACACCTTC.

The rearrangement links TRBV7-2 to TRBJ2-1; 8 bases are shared with TRBD2. Germline CDR1 is SGHTA and CDR2 is FQGNSA. The CDR3 spans 17 residues. J was trimmed by 3 bases and V by 3 bases; bases with no gene match: 10. The CDR3 DNA is TGTGCCAGCAGCTTTAGTTCGACTAGCGCGAGCTACAATGAGCAGTTCTTC. Residues: CASSFSSTSASYNEQFF.

This chain uses TRBV11-2 with TRBJ2-5; no clear D. CDR1 is SGHAT, CDR2 FQNNGV, per germline. Trimming took off 3 bases at V and 5 bases at J, with 7 bases between the two ends. The CDR3 runs 12 residues. This CDR3 is CASSFLAETQYF. As DNA, the CDR3 is TGTGCCAGCAGCTTCCTGGCTGAGACCCAGTACTTC.

This chain uses TRBV10-3 with TRBJ2-1, with 11 bases that match TRBD2. The CDR3 runs 15 residues. Germline values: CDR1 ENHRY, CDR2 SYGVKD. The V and J ends lost 6 bases and 4 bases, in that order; junction bases with no gene match: 5. The CDR3 DNA is TGTGCCATCAGGGAGACTAGCGGGGCTTACAATGAGCAGTTCTTC. Its protein product is CAIRETSGAYNEQFF.

The chain links TRBV19 to TRBJ2-7; 7 positions match TRBD2. CDR3 length: 15 amino acids. Germline V gives CDR1 LNHDA, CDR2 SQIVND (reference sequence). J gave up 7 bases and V 5 bases, and 14 bases lay outside the gene matches. CDR3 in amino acids: CASSGEASGLWEQYF. DNA for the CDR3: TGTGCCAGTAGTGGGGAGGCTAGCGGTCTTTGGGAGCAGTACTTC.